The 6 T cell receptor beta chains below come from one sample, sequenced in a study of CD8 T cells in ankylosing spondylitis. TCRdb reprocessed the 5' RACE reads via MiXCR and lists one record per CDR3 protein. This sample has about 340,000 distinct CDR3 sequences; 20% to 25% occur once, and the top ten carry under 15%. Sequenced: blood, either unsorted or a sorted T cell fraction (not recorded which). The receptors were sampled from a male donor with ankylosing spondylitis or in good health (not recorded which).

The rearrangement uses TRBV29-1 and TRBJ2-5, with unresolved D. This CDR3 has 12 residues. The V gene lost 3 bases and the J gene lost 5 bases, with 10 bases spanning the gap. The germline V gene has CDR1 SQVTM and CDR2 ANQGSEA. This CDR3 is CSVDRRAETQYF. For the CDR3, the DNA is TGCAGCGTTGACAGGCGAGCGGAGACCCAGTACTTC.

This clonotype was recorded at least ten times. V is TRBV5-1 and J is TRBJ2-1; no clear D gene. This CDR3 is built from 15 residues. Germline V gene lookup returns CDR1 SGHRS and CDR2 YFSETQ. Trimming stripped 2 bases from V and 0 bases from J, with 9 bases between. The DNA of the CDR3 is TGCGCCAGCAGCTTTGACTGGAGCTCCTACAATGAGCAGTTCTTC. This encodes CASSFDWSSYNEQFF.

The rearrangement joins TRBV19 to TRBJ2-5; D is possibly TRBD2 (6 bases). Germline V gene sequence: CDR1 LNHDA, CDR2 SQIVND (reference sequence). Trimming pared 4 bases from V and 2 bases from J, leaving 11 bases between. The length of the CDR3 is 14 residues. The CDR3 sequence is CASSKPGVQETQYF. The CDR3 DNA sequence: TGTGCCAGTAGTAAACCGGGAGTACAAGAGACCCAGTACTTC.

There are a few counts of this clonotype. The chain joins TRBV5-6 to TRBJ2-1; the D call may be TRBD1 or TRBD2 (5 bases each). This CDR3 has 15 amino acids. Between the trimmed V and J ends, which lost 4 bases and 6 bases, there was a span of 17 bases. The V gene's germline CDR1 is SGHDT and CDR2 YYEEEE. CDR3 in amino acids: CASSPGTASSNEQFF. The CDR3 DNA reads as TGTGCCAGCAGCCCTGGGACCGCTTCTTCCAATGAGCAGTTCTTC.

The chain combines TRBV5-1 with TRBJ2-5; the match to TRBD2 covers 12 bases. CDR1 and CDR2 (germline): SGHRS, YFSETQ. The CDR3 extends over 17 amino acids. Trimming took 4 bases from V and 9 from J; bases not matched to a gene: 16. CDR3 nucleotide sequence: TGCGCCAGCAGCGAAGGACTAGCGGGGCCCACTTTTGCGGCCCAGTACTTC. Protein sequence: CASSEGLAGPTFAAQYF.

There are many counts of this clonotype. The chain uses TRBV6-4 and TRBJ2-3; D is perhaps TRBD1 or TRBD2 (6 bases each). CDR3 length equals 14 residues. The V and J ends lost 3 bases and 2 bases respectively, with 9 bases between them. Per the germline V gene, CDR1 is MRHNA and CDR2 is SNTAGT. CDR3 in DNA: TGTGCCAGCAGTGATGGGGGGCCCACAGATACGCAGTATTTT. Its protein product is CASSDGGPTDTQYF.